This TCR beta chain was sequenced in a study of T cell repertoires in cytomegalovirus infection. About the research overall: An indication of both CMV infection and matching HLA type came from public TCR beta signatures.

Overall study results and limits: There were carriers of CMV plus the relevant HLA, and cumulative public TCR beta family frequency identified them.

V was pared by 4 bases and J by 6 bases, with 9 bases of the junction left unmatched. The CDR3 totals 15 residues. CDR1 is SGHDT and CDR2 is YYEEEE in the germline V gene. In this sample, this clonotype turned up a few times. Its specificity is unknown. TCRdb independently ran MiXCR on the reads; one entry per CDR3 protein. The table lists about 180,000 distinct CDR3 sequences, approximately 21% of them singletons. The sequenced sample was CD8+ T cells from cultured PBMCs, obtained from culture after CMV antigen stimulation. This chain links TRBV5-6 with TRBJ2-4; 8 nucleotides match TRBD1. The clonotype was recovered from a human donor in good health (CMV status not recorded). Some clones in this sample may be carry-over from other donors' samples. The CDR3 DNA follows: TGTGCCAGCAGCATCCGGGACAGGTGGAGAAACATTCAGTACTTC. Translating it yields CASSIRDRWRNIQYF.